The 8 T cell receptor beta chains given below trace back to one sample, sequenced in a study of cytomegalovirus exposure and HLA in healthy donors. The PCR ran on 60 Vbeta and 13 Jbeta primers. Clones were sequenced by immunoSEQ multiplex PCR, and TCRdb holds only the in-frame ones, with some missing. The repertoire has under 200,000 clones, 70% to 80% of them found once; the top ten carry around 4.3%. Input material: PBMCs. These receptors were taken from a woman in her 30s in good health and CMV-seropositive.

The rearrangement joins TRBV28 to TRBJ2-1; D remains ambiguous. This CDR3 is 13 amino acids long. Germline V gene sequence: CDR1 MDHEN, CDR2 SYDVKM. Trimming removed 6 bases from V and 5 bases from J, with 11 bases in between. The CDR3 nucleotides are TGTGCCAGCAGCTTGAACACCAACAATGAGCAGTTCTTC. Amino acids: CASSLNTNNEQFF. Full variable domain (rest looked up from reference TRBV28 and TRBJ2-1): DVKVTQSSRYLVKRTGEKVFLECVQDMDHENMFWYRQDPGLGLRLIYFSYDVKMKEKGDIPEGYSVSREKKERFSLILESASTNQTSMYLCASSLNTNNEQFFGPGTRLTVL.

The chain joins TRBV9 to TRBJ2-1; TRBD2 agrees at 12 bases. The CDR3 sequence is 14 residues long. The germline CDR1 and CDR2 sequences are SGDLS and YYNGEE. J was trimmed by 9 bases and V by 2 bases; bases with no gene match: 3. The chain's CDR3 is CASSVRLAGVEQFF. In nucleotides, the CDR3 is TGTGCCAGCAGCGTGAGACTAGCGGGGGTTGAGCAGTTCTTC.

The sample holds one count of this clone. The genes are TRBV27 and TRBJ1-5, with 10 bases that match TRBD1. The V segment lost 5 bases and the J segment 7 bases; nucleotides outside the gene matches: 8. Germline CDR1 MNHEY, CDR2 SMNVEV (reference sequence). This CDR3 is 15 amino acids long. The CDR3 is CASSVQGDRGQPQHF. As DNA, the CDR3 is TGTGCCAGCAGTGTACAAGGGGACAGGGGACAGCCCCAGCATTTT.

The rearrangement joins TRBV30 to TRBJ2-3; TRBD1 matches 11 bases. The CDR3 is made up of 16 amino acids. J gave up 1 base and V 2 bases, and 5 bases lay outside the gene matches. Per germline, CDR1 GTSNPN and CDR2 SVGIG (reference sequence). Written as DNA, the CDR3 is TGTGCCTGGAGTCCCGGACAGGGGGCTGGCACAGATACGCAGTATTTT. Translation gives CAWSPGQGAGTDTQYF.

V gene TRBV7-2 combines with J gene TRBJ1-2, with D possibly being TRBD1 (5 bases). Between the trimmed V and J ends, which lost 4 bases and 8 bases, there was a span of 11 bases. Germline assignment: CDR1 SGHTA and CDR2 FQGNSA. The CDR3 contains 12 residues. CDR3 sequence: CASSSGARGYTF. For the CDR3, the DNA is TGTGCCAGCAGCTCTGGGGCAAGGGGCTACACCTTC.

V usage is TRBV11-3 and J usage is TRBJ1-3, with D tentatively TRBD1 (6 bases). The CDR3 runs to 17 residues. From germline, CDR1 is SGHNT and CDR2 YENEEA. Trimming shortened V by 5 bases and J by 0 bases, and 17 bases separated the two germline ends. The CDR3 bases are TGTGCCAGCAGCAAACAACCAGGGGAAACCTCTGGAAACACCATATATTTT. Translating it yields CASSKQPGETSGNTIYF. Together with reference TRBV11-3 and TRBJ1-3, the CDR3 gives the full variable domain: EAGVVQSPRYKIIEKKQPVAFWCNPISGHNTLYWYLQNLGQGPELLIRYENEEAVDDSQLPKDRFSAERLKGVDSTLKIQPAELGDSAVYLCASSKQPGETSGNTIYFGEGSWLTVV.

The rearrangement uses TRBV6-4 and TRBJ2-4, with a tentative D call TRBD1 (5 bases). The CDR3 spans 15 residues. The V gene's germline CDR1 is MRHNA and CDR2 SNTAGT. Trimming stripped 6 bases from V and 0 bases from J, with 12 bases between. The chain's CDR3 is CASSGRRGAKNIQYF. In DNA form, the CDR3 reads TGTGCCAGCAGCGGTAGAAGGGGAGCCAAAAACATTCAGTACTTC.

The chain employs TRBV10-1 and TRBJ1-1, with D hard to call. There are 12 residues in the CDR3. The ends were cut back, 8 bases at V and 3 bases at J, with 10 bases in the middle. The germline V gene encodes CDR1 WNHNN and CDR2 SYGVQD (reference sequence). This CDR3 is CASWVRYTEAFF. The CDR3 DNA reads TGCGCCAGCTGGGTGAGGTACACTGAAGCTTTCTTT.